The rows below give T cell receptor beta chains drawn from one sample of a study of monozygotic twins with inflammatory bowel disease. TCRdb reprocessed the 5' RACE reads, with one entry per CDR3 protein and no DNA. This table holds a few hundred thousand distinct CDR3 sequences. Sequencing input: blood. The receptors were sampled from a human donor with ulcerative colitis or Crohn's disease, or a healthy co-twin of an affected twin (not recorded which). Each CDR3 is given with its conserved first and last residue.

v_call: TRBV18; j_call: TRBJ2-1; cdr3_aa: CASSPIVPSGRSGSYNEQFF
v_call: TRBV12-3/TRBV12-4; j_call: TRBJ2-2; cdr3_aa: CATSQGGTGELFF
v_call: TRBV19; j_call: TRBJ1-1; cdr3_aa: CASSITGLNTEAFF
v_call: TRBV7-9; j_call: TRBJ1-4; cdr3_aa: CATPLRTANEKLFF
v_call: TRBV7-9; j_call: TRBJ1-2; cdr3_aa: CASSSFLGTGFNYGYTF
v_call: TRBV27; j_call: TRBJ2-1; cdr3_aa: CASIDGLRNEQFF
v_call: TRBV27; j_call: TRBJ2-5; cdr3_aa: CASSSRERFQETQYF
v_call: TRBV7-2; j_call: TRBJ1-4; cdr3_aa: CASSYSTGRNEKLFF
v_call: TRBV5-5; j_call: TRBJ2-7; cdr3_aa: CASSSPGRTLSYEQYF
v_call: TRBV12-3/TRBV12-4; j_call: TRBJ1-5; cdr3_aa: CASSLDSGQPQHF
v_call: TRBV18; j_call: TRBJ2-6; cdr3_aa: CASSPQRTHSGANVLTF
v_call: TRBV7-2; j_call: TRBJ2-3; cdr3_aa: CASTSPTGSTDTQYF
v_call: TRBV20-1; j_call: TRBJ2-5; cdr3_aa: CSAISGTPETQYF
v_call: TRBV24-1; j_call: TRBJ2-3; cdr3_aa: CATSDRRTGARPDTQYF
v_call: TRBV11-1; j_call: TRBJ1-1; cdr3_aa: CASSLKGGQGGGTEAFF
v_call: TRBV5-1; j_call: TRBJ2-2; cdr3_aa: CASSQDGGNTGELFF
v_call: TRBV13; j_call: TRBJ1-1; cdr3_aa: CASSGHGLGNTEAFF
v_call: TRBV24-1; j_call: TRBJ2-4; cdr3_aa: CATSDRRDTLAKNIQYF
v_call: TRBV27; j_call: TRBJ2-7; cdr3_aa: CASSPSLGEGAYEQYF
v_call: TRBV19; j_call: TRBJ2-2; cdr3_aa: CASSIRRDRGLSGELFF
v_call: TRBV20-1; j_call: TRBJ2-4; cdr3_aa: CSAATTAKNIQYF
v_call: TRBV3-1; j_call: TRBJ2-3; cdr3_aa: CASSQASGSTDTQYF
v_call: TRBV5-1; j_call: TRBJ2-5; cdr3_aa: CASSPRDRYQETQYF